The next 16 T cell receptor beta chains were all read from a single sample in a study of blood T cell repertoires in COVID-19 (TCRdb year 2020). The method behind the library was the immunoSEQ multiplex PCR assay. TCRdb took over this immuneACCESS table, retaining in-frame rearrangements with V and J assigned. Such tables are incomplete; in checked studies, under half of the missing clones stem from an unresolved V gene, and the remainder is unexplained. The sample data list under 200,000 clones, and about nine tenths of these were observed just once. The ten largest clones capture 0.6% to 1% of the sample. The sample taken for sequencing was peripheral blood. The receptors derive from a woman in her seventies with acute or convalescent COVID-19.

This clone was detected only once. J is TRBJ2-2 and V is TRBV6-5, with TRBD1 as a possible D gene (5 bases). The CDR3 totals 15 residues. CDR1 is MNHEY, CDR2 SVGAGI, per germline. The CDR3 DNA follows: TGTGCGACCCTCGACCCATACAGGATCACCGGGGAGCTGTTTTTT. It specifies CATLDPYRITGELFF.

This chain joins TRBV2 and TRBJ2-3, with a weak D call TRBD2 (5 bases). This CDR3 comprises 14 residues. V was pared by 3 bases and J by 2 bases, with 9 bases between. Germline lookup yields CDR1 SNHLY and CDR2 FYNNEI. The CDR3 reads CASSELRVTDTQYF. DNA of the CDR3: TGTGCCAGCAGTGAGTTGAGGGTCACAGATACGCAGTATTTT.

The DNA for the CDR3 is TGTGCCAGCAGGCCGATCCAGGGGGCCTACGAGCAGTACTTC. This translates into CASRPIQGAYEQYF. The chain uses TRBV6-5 and TRBJ2-7; the match to TRBD1 covers 7 bases. Germline trimming cut 6 bases from V and 2 bases from J; bases unmatched to any gene: 7. The CDR3 loop spans 14 amino acids. Germline V gene lookup returns CDR1 MNHEY and CDR2 SVGAGI.

The count of this clone is one. V and J are TRBV3-1 (or the pseudogene TRBV3-2) and TRBJ2-7; maybe TRBD2 (5 bases). The CDR3 has 14 residues. Trimming stripped 4 bases from V and 5 bases from J, with 15 bases between. Germline CDR1 is LGHDT and CDR2 is YNNKEL (reference sequence). CDR3 bases: TGTGCCAGCAGCCCCGTTAGGGAGAGGAACGAGCAGTACTTC. Encoded protein: CASSPVRERNEQYF.

The chain couples TRBV6-6 to TRBJ1-3; D is unclear. V lost 7 bases and J lost 0, with 4 bases in between. Germline values: CDR1 MNHNY, CDR2 SVGAGI (reference sequence). CDR3 length equals 12 residues. CDR3 coding DNA: TGTGCCAGCAAGAGCTCTGGAAACACCATATATTTT. It encodes CASKSSGNTIYF.

The J gene is TRBJ1-2, the V gene TRBV2, with a weak D call TRBD1 (6 bases). Trimming removed 4 bases at V and 7 bases at J, with 13 bases between. From germline, CDR1 is SNHLY and CDR2 FYNNEI. CDR3 length: 13 amino acids. For the CDR3, the DNA is TGTGCCAGCAGTGTAGGGGGGGTAGGTGGCTACACCTTC. It specifies CASSVGGVGGYTF.

The rearrangement joins TRBV6-5 to TRBJ1-2; 8 bases align to TRBD1. Per germline, CDR1 MNHEY and CDR2 SVGAGI. The CDR3 has 13 amino acids. V gave up 5 bases and J gave up 12 bases; unmatched junction bases: 11. CDR3 in DNA: TGTGCCAGCAGTCCCCCGGGACAGGTCCATAACACCTTC. Its protein product is CASSPPGQVHNTF.

The chain links TRBV11-1 to TRBJ2-2, with D unclear. The CDR3 is 15 residues long. The germline V and J ends were trimmed by 3 bases and 5 bases, with 13 bases remaining between them. CDR1 is SGHAT, CDR2 FQDESV, per germline (reference sequence). The CDR3 region is CASSLRRSLTGELFF. The CDR3 DNA reads as TGTGCCAGCAGCTTGAGGCGGAGCTTAACCGGGGAGCTGTTTTTT.

This chain joins TRBV19 and TRBJ1-3; 8 bases agree with TRBD1. Germline V CDR1 and CDR2: LNHDA, SQIVND (reference sequence). This CDR3 has 15 amino acids. The trim removed 5 bases at V and 0 bases at J, leaving 3 bases unmatched. CDR3 loop: CASSVTGGSGNTIYF. The CDR3 coding sequence is TGTGCCAGTAGTGTCACAGGGGGCTCTGGAAACACCATATATTTT.

The V gene is TRBV7-9, the J gene TRBJ1-6; 9 positions match TRBD1. The V gene end was trimmed by 5 bases and the J gene end by 10 bases; junction bases not matched to a gene: 9. In germline, CDR1 is SEHNR, CDR2 FQNEAQ (reference sequence). The CDR3 is 15 amino acids. Here the CDR3 DNA reads TGTGCCAGCAGCGACAACCGGGACAGGGCCTCACCCCTCCACTTT. It codes for CASSDNRDRASPLHF.

The J gene is TRBJ2-5, the V gene TRBV5-4; D remains unclear. Per the germline V gene, CDR1 is SGHNT and CDR2 is YYREEE (reference sequence). This CDR3 region has 14 residues. Trimming cost V 0 bases and J 1 base, with 7 bases left between them. Written as DNA, the CDR3 is TGTGCCAGCAGCTTGGATAGCTCCCAAGAGACCCAGTACTTC. Its translation is CASSLDSSQETQYF.

V and J are TRBV7-8 and TRBJ2-2, with a weak D call TRBD1 (5 bases). V lost 5 bases and J lost 3, with 10 bases in between. Looked up from germline, CDR1 is SGHVS and CDR2 is FQNEAQ. The CDR3 is 14 residues long. The CDR3 DNA follows: TGTGCCAGCAGCCTTCGGACACACACCGGGGAGCTGTTTTTT. It specifies CASSLRTHTGELFF.

The chain joins TRBV5-5 to TRBJ1-2, with D hard to call. V lost 2 bases and J lost 5, with 16 bases in between. Per the germline V gene, CDR1 is SGHKS and CDR2 is YYEKEE (reference sequence). The CDR3 loop spans 15 amino acids. The chain's CDR3 is CASSLDVKDFYGYTF. CDR3 DNA: TGTGCCAGCAGCTTAGACGTCAAAGACTTTTATGGCTACACCTTC.

The rearrangement joins TRBV3-1 (or the pseudogene TRBV3-2) to TRBJ2-2; no firm D call. Germline values: CDR1 LGHDT, CDR2 YNNKEL (reference sequence). The CDR3 loop spans 17 amino acids. V was cut by 1 base and J by 5 bases, with 17 bases left in between. The CDR3: CASSQGPRYKRTGELFF. CDR3 nucleotide sequence: TGTGCCAGCAGCCAAGGACCGCGATACAAGAGGACCGGGGAGCTGTTTTTT.

The V and J genes are TRBV19 and TRBJ1-3; no clear D gene. The CDR3 has 17 amino acids. Trimming pared 5 bases from V and 2 bases from J, leaving 19 bases between. Germline CDR1 reads LNHDA; CDR2 reads SQIVND (reference sequence). The CDR3: CASSQSGPGSTGNTIYF. The CDR3 nucleotides read TGTGCCAGTAGTCAATCGGGCCCGGGGTCAACTGGAAACACCATATATTTT.

The J gene is TRBJ2-7, the V gene TRBV7-2; 10 nucleotides agree with TRBD2. Germline CDR1 is SGHTA and CDR2 is FQGNSA. V shed 2 bases, J shed 3 bases, and the junction held 1 base outside the gene matches. The CDR3 contains 14 residues. Here the CDR3 reads CASSLLAGVYEQYF. For the CDR3, the DNA is TGTGCCAGCAGCTTACTAGCGGGGGTCTACGAGCAGTACTTC.